This T cell receptor beta chain emerged from a study of blood T cell repertoires in COVID-19. About the research overall: COVID-19 samples collected from the United States, Italy and Spain covered acute and convalescent phases. Nucleic acid was either cDNA or gDNA, and it came from T cells, B-cell-depleted T cells, or PBMCs.

In the authors' methods: By means of reference gene primer amplification, nucleated cell counts were estimated. Assay: immunoSEQ multiplex PCR; the TCRdb copy retains only in-frame clones and omits some. The DNA gave D and trimming, while V, J and clone size come from that table. This sample has about half a million clones, with approximately 83% found just once. Germline V gives CDR1 LNHDA, CDR2 SQIVND (reference sequence). The CDR3 has 13 residues. The ends lost 5 bases at V and 4 bases at J; junction bases unmatched: 3. Sequencing used peripheral blood. This chain uses TRBV19 with TRBJ2-7; 9 bases map to TRBD1. The receptor was derived from a human donor in a cohort sampled during active COVID-19. The CDR3 nucleotides read TGTGCCAGTAGTGGGACAGGGATGTACGAGCAGTACTTC. Translating it yields CASSGTGMYEQYF.